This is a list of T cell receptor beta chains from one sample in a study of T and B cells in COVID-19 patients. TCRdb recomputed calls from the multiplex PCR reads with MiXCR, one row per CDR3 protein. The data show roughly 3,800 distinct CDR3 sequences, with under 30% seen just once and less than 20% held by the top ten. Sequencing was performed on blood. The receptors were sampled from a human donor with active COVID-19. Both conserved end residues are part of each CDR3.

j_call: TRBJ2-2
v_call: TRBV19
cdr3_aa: CASSKGLAGVSGELFF

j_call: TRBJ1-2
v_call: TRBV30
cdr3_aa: CAWSVRRNYGYTF

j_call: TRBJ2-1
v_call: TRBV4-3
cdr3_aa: CASSQDGQNEQFF

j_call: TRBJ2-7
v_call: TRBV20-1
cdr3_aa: CSGLAGGPYGEQYF

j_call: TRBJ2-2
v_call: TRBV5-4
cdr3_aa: CASSLAQGTVPGELFF

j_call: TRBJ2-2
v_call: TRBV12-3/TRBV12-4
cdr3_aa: CASSSLLATGELFF

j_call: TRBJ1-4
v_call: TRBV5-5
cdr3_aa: CASSPLTGQEKLFF

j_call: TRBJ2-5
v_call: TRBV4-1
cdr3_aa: CASSQVGQREVQETQYF

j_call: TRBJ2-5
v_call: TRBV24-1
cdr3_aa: CATSDYTGTEEETQYF

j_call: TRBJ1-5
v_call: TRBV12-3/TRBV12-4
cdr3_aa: CASTIKVNQPQHF

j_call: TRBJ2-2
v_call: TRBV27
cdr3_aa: CASSPRGSGELFF

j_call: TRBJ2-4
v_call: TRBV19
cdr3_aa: CASSLEAKNIQYF

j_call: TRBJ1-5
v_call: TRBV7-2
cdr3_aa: CASSQDETDRWGQPQHF

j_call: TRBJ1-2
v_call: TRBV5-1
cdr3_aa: CASTPGGPYGYTF

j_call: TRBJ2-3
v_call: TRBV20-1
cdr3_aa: CSARPLSSTDTQYF

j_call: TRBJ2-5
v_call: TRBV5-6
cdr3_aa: CASSRLQETQYF

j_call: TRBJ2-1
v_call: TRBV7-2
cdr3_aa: CASSSGTSSNEQFF

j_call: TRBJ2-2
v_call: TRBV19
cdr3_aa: CASSLRVEAGELFF

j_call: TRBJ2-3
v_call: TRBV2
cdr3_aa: CASKGQVSGDTQYF

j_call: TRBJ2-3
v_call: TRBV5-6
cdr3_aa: CASSTLTSNADTQYF

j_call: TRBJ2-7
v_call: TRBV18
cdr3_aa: CASSLTGDDEQYF

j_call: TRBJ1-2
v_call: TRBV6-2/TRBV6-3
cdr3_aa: CASSYAFPGGVSGYTF

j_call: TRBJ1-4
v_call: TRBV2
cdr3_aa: CASGGGSEKLFF

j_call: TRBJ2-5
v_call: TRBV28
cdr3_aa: CASSPQAGGQETQYF